This passage covers 9 T cell receptor beta chains from one sample sequenced in a study of technical replicates of blood from several donors. Sequencing was performed with immunoSEQ multiplex PCR; in TCRdb, only in-frame clones are kept and a portion is missing. Of approximately 75,000 clones in the sample, 97% are singletons; the top ten hold under 0.3%. Sequenced input: T cells isolated from PBMCs. These TCRs come from a human donor in good health.

For this clone: Other DNA sequences in the sample encode the same CDR3. The V and J genes are TRBV5-1 and TRBJ2-7, with 11 bases identical to TRBD1. CDR1 and CDR2 from the germline V gene are SGHRS and YFSETQ. This CDR3 is built from 14 residues. J was trimmed by 2 bases and V by 4 bases; bases with no gene match: 2. The CDR3 reads CASSGGQGAYEQYF. CDR3 DNA sequence: TGCGCCAGCAGCGGGGGACAGGGGGCCTACGAGCAGTACTTC.

This sequence joins TRBV7-3 and TRBJ2-7; TRBD2 might be the D (5 bases). This CDR3 has 16 residues. Germline CDR1 reads SGHTA; CDR2 reads FQGTGA. The germline V and J ends were trimmed by 0 bases and 0 bases, with 12 bases remaining between them. In nucleotides, the CDR3 is TGTGCCAGCAGCTTAACGTACCAGCGGAGCTCCTACGAGCAGTACTTC. This sequence encodes CASSLTYQRSSYEQYF.

The chain carries TRBV5-1 and TRBJ1-4, with 8 bases fitting TRBD1. The germline CDR1 and CDR2 sequences are SGHRS and YFSETQ. With V trimmed by 4 bases and J by 6 bases, 5 bases remained unmatched. The CDR3 totals 14 residues. For the CDR3, the DNA is TGCGCCAGCAGCGTTCCACAGGGGGATGAAAAACTGTTTTTT. Encoded protein: CASSVPQGDEKLFF.

The table lists this clone with a count of one. This chain links TRBV4-3 with TRBJ2-3; 9 nucleotides agree with TRBD2. This CDR3 region has 18 residues. Trimming cost V 0 bases and J 0 bases; bases outside gene matches: 7. CDR1 is LGHNA and CDR2 is YSLEER in the germline V gene. The CDR3 bases are TGCGCCAGCAGCCAAGATAGCGGGAGCGGCCATAGCACAGATACGCAGTATTTT. Encoded protein: CASSQDSGSGHSTDTQYF.

This chain joins TRBV29-1 and TRBJ1-1; 8 nucleotides align to TRBD1. The CDR3 totals 14 residues. Germline assignment: CDR1 SQVTM and CDR2 ANQGSEA. V lost 7 bases to trimming and J lost 2 bases; unmatched junction nucleotides: 9. CDR3 residues: CSGNPGQVNTEAFF. CDR3 nucleotides: TGCAGCGGAAATCCGGGACAGGTCAACACTGAAGCTTTCTTT.

This chain joins TRBV30 and TRBJ1-2; D is unresolved. Germline V lookup: CDR1 GTSNPN, CDR2 SVGIG (reference sequence). The V end lost 4 bases, the J end lost 6 bases, and 9 bases lay between the germline ends. This CDR3 comprises 11 residues. As DNA, the CDR3 is TGTGCCTGGACGAGGAGGAATGGCTACACCTTC. Residues: CAWTRRNGYTF. Using reference TRBV30 and TRBJ1-2 for the parts outside the CDR3, the full variable domain is SQTIHQWPATLVQPVGSPLSLECTVEGTSNPNLYWYRQAAGRGLQLLFYSVGIGQISSEVPQNLSASRPQDRQFILSSKKLLLSDSGFYLCAWTRRNGYTFGSGTRLTVV.

The CDR3 loop is CASRNRDRENIQYF. The CDR3 DNA reads as TGTGCCAGCAGAAATCGGGACAGAGAAAACATTCAGTACTTC. V is TRBV11-2 and J is TRBJ2-4; 7 bases fit TRBD1. V lost 6 bases and J lost 5; bases outside the gene matches: 7. The CDR3 loop spans 14 amino acids. CDR1 and CDR2 from the germline V gene are SGHAT and FQNNGV. The full variable domain, in which reference TRBV11-2 and TRBJ2-4 provide the parts outside the CDR3, is EAGVAQSPRYKIIEKRQSVAFWCNPISGHATLYWYQQILGQGPKLLIQFQNNGVVDDSQLPKDRFSAERLKGVDSTLKIQPAKLEDSAVYLCASRNRDRENIQYFGAGTRLSVL.

The rearrangement joins TRBV7-2 to TRBJ2-7; 10 nucleotides align to TRBD2. Germline trimming cut 3 bases from V and 4 bases from J; bases unmatched to any gene: 6. Germline-derived CDR1 and CDR2 are SGHTA and FQGNSA. The CDR3 loop spans 15 amino acids. CDR3 in DNA: TGTGCCAGCAGCTTCCTAGCGGGAGATTTGTACGAGCAGTACTTC. Translation: CASSFLAGDLYEQYF.

The CDR3 DNA is TGTGCCAGCAGCCCAACTCCAGGGGGCACAGATACGCAGTATTTT. It codes for CASSPTPGGTDTQYF. The chain recombines TRBV9 with TRBJ2-3; TRBD1 is a possible D gene (6 bases). V was pared by 4 bases and J by 1 base, with 13 bases between. CDR3 size: 15 residues. From germline, CDR1 is SGDLS and CDR2 YYNGEE.